One T cell receptor (beta chain) is described in this entry. Its antigen is undetermined. This sample was taken from a study of cytomegalovirus exposure and HLA in healthy donors. Study-level information: Most genotyped donors, 81% of about 360, had Caucasian-associated genetic ancestry. Study-level results: Excluded: some indistinguishable V segments such as TRBV6-2 and TRBV6-3. While the bulk of TCR sequences proved rare, some public TCRs turned up in many donors. Later analysis suggested links between common viral pathogens and several top significant clusters.

Trimming removed 3 bases from V and 6 bases from J, with 6 bases in between. There are 11 residues in the CDR3. CDR1 is LGHNA and CDR2 is YNFKEQ in the germline V gene. The PCR had 60 Vbeta and 13 Jbeta primers. Generated by immunoSEQ multiplex PCR, the TCRdb table keeps only in-frame clones and is missing some. The repertoire holds a few hundred thousand clones, with about 87% as singletons. Source material: PBMCs. This clonotype was sampled from a woman aged 18 to 35 in good health and CMV-seronegative. The rearrangement uses TRBV4-2 and TRBJ2-7; no clear D. CDR3 loop: CASSQAAEQYF. CDR3 DNA sequence: TGTGCCAGCAGCCAGGCCGCCGAGCAGTACTTC.